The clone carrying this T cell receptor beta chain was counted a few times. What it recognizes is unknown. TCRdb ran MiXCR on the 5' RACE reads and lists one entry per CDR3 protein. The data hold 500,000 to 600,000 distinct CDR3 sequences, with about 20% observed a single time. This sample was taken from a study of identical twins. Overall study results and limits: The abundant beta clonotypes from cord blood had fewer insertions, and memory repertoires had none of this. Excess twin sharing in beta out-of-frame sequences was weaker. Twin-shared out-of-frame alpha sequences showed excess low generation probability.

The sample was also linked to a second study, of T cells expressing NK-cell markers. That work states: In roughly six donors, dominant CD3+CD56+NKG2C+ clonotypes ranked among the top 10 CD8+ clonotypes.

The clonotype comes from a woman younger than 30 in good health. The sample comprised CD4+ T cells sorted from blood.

The CDR3 region is CASSLDLYSLEAFF. CDR3 nucleotide sequence: TGTGCCAGCAGCTTAGATCTGTACAGTTTAGAAGCTTTCTTT. The chain joins TRBV11-2 to TRBJ1-1; D gene uncertain. V was trimmed by 0 bases and J by 8 bases, leaving 13 bases between them. CDR1 is SGHAT and CDR2 is FQNNGV in the germline V gene. The CDR3 has 14 amino acids.